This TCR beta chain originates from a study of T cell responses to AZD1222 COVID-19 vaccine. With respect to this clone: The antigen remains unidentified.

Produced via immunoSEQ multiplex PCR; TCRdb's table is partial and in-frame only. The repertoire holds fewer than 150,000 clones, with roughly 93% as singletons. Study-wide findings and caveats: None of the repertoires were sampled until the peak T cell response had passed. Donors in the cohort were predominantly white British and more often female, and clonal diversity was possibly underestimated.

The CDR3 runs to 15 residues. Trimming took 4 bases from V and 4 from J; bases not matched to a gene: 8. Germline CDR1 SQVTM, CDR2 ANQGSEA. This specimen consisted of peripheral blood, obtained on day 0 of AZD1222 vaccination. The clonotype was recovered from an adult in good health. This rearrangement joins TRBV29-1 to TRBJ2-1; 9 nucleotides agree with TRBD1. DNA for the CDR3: TGCAGCGTTGTACCCGGGACAGGGAGATACAATGAGCAGTTCTTC. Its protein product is CSVVPGTGRYNEQFF.